This T cell receptor (beta chain) was retrieved from a study of shared clonotypes between healthy human individuals. Method: immunoSEQ multiplex PCR; TCRdb's copy keeps in-frame clones and lacks some. The sample contains roughly 2 million clones, 95% of which appear only once. Trimming removed 6 bases from V and 5 bases from J, with 23 bases in between. CDR3 length equals 17 residues. From germline, CDR1 is MDHEN and CDR2 SYDVKM. The sequence was collected from a man in his late teens or twenties in good health. The sequenced sample was naive CD4+ T cells sorted from blood. The subset was: CD45RA+ positively selected. The chain is built from TRBV28 and TRBJ2-1; D possibly corresponds to TRBD2 (7 bases). The CDR3 is CASRATQGLAANNEQFF. CDR3 nucleotide sequence: TGTGCCAGCAGGGCGACCCAGGGGCTAGCGGCAAACAATGAGCAGTTCTTC.